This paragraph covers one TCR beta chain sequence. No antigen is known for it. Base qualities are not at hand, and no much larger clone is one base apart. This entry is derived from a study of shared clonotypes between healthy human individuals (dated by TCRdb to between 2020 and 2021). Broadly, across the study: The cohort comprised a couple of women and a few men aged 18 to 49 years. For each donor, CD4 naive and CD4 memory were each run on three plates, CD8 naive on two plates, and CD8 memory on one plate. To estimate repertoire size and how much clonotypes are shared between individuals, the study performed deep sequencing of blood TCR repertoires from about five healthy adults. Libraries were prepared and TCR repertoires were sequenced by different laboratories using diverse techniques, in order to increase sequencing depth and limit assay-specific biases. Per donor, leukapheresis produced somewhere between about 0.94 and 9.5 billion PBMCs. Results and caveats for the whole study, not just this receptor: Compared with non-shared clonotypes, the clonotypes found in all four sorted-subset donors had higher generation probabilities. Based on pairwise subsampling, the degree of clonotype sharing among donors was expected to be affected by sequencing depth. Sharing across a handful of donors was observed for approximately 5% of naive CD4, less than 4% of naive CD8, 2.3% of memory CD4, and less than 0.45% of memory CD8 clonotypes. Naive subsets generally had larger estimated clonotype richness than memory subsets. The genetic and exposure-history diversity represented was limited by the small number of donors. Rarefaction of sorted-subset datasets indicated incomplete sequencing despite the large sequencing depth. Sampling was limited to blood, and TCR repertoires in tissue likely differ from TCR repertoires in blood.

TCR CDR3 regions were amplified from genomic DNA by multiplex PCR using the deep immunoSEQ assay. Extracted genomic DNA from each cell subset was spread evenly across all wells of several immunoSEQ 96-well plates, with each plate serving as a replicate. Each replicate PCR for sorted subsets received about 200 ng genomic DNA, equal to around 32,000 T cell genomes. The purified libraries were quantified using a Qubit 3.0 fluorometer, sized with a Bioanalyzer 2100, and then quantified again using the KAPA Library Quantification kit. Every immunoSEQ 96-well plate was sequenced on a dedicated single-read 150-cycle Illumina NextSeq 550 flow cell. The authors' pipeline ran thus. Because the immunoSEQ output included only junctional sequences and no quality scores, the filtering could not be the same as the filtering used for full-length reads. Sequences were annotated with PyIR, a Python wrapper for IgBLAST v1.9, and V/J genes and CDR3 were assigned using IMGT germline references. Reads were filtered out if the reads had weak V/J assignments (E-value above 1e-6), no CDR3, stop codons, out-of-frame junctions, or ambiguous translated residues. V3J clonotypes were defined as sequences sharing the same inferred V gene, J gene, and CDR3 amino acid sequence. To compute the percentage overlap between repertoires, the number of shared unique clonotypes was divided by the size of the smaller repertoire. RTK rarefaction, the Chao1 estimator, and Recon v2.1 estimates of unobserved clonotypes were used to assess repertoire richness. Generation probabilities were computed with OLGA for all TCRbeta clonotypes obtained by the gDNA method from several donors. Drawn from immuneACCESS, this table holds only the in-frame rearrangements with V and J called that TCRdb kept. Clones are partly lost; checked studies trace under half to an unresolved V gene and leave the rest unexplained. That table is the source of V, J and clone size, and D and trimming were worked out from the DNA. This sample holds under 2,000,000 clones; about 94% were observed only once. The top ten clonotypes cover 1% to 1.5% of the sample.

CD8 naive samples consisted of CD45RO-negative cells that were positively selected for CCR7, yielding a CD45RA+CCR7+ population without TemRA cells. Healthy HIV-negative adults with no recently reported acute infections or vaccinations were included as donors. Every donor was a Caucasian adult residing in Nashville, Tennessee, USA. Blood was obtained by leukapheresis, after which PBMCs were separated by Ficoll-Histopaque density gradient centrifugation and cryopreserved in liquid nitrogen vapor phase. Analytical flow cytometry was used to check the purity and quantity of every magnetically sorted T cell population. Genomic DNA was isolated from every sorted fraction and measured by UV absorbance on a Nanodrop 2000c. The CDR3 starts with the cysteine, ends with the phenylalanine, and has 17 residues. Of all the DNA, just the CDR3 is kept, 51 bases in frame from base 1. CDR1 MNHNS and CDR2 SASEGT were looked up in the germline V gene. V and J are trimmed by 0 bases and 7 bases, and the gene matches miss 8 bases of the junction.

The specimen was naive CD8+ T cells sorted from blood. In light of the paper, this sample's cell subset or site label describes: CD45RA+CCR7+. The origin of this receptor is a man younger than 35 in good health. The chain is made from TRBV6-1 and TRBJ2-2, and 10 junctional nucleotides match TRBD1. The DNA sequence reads TGTGCCAGCAGTGAAGCGCTCTGGGACAGGGGTGGCGGGGAGCTGTTTTTT. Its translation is CASSEALWDRGGGELFF.